This T cell receptor (beta chain) was sequenced during a study of shared clonotypes between healthy human individuals. For this clone: Its antigen is as yet unknown.

General study results and limits: With a few donors compared, around 5% of naive CD4 clonotypes were shared.

Clones were read by immunoSEQ multiplex PCR, and TCRdb kept only the in-frame ones, dropping some. The sample yields over a million clones, about 96% seen once. Sample: naive CD4+ T cells sorted from blood. This sample's subset: CD45RA+ positively selected. This TCR derives from a man aged 30 to 39 in good health.

The CDR3 nucleotides are TGCGCCAGCGGAGCGGGGCCGGATACAGATACGCAGTATTTT. Translating gives CASGAGPDTDTQYF. The chain uses TRBV5-1 and TRBJ2-3, with 7 bases that match TRBD2. Trimming removed 7 bases from V and 3 bases from J; junction bases left unmatched: 8. The CDR3 totals 14 residues. Germline CDR1 SGHRS, CDR2 YFSETQ.